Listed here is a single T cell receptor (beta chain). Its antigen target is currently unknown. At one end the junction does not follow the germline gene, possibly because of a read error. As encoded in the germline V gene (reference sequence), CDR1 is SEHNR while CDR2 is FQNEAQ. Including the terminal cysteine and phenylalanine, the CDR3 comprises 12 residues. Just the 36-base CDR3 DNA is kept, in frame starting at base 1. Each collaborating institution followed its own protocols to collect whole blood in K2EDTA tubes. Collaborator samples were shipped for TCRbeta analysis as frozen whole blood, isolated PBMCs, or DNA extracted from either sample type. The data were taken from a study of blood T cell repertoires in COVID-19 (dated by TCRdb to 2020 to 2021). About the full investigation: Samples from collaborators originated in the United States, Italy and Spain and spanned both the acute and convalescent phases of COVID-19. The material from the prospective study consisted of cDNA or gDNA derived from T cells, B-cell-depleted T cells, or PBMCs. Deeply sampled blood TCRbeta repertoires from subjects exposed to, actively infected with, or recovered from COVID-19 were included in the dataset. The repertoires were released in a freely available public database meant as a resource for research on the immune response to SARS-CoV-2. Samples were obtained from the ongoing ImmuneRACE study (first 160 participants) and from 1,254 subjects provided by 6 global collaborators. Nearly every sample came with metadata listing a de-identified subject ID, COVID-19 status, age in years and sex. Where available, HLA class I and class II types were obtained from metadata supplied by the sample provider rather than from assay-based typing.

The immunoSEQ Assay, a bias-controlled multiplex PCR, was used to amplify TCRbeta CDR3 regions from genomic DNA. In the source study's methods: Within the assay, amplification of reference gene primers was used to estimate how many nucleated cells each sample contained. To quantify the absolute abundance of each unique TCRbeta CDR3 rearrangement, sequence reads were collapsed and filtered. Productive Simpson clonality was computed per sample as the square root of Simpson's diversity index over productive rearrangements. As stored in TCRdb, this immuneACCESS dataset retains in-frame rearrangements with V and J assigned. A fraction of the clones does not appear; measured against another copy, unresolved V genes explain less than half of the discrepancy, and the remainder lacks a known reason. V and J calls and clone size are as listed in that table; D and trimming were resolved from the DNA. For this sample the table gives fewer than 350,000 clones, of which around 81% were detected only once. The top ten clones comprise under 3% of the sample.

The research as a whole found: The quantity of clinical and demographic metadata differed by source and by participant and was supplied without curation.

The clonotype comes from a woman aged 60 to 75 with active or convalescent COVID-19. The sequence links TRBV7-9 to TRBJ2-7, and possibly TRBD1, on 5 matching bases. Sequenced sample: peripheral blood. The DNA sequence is TGTGCCAGCAGCTTAGCGGAAGCAGGGTTGCACTTC. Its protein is CASSLAEAGLHF.